This T cell receptor beta chain was found in a study of T-cell reconstitution after alpha-beta-depleted transplantation in children. Findings of the study overall: By one year post-transplant, T-cell counts and diversity largely arose from T cells that were newly produced. Alpha-beta T cells about two months after transplant reportedly derived from several hundred expanded graft clones. Diversity of TCRbeta at day 60 was high in some patients, arising from surviving recipient T cells and thymic progenitors.

Unique molecular identifiers featured in how the TCRbeta library was prepared. TCRdb called the PCR reads again in MiXCR, with one record for every CDR3 protein. This repertoire shows about 980,000 distinct CDR3 sequences, around 30% found once; its top ten account for roughly 30%. Germline CDR1 and CDR2: SGHRS and YFSETQ. The CDR3 length is 16 residues. Regarding this clonotype: Its antigen is as yet unknown. One end of the junction does not line up with germline, which may come from a read error.

The specimen was PBMCs, mostly from graft donor cells, collected 360 days after TCRalphabeta/CD19-depleted stem cell transplant. The chain employs TRBV5-1 and TRBJ2-1; 9 bases are a match to TRBD1. This clonotype was sampled from a boy younger than two who had a stem cell transplant for SCID, so the T cells may come from the graft donor. The CDR3 sequence is CASSLGTGAKYNELFF. The CDR3 region has the DNA TGCGCCAGCAGCTTGGGGACAGGGGCCAAATACAATGAGCTGTTCTTC.